The 16 T cell receptor beta chains below were found in one sample sequenced in a study of blood T cells in healthy people across ages. A J-beta primer mix and a sample-barcoded 5' primer were used in a second PCR of roughly 6 to 11 cycles. TCRdb re-derived calls from the 5' RACE reads in MiXCR, one entry per CDR3 protein. This table has under 2,000,000 distinct CDR3 sequences, around 50% appearing once. Material: blood. The receptors originated from a woman between 40 and 50 years old in good health.

This clonotype was seen more than once but under ten times. This sequence joins TRBV27 and TRBJ2-4, with D possibly being TRBD2 (5 bases). The CDR3 has 17 residues. Trimming took off 2 bases at V and 0 bases at J, with 14 bases between the two ends. Looked up from germline, CDR1 is MNHEY and CDR2 is SMNVEV (reference sequence). CDR3 DNA: TGTGCCAGCAGTTTAAAGGCGGGTTCGCTAGCCAAAAACATTCAGTACTTC. It yields the protein CASSLKAGSLAKNIQYF.

The chain joins TRBV20-1 to TRBJ1-6; D is unclear. The germline V and J ends were trimmed by 1 base and 7 bases, with 11 bases remaining between them. The CDR3 has 14 amino acids. Germline loops: CDR1 DFQATT, CDR2 SNEGSKA (reference sequence). The CDR3 sequence: CSARATYLNSPLHF. The CDR3 DNA sequence: TGCAGTGCTAGAGCGACATACTTAAATTCACCCCTCCACTTT.

The sample holds a few counts of this clonotype. The chain uses TRBV5-1 and TRBJ2-1; weak D call: TRBD2 (5 bases). Trimming took 4 bases from V and 7 from J, leaving 15 bases between them. Germline V gene lookup returns CDR1 SGHRS and CDR2 YFSETQ. This CDR3 is built from 14 residues. The CDR3 is CASSPGLMGNEQFF. In nucleotides, the CDR3 is TGCGCCAGCAGCCCTGGACTCATGGGAAATGAGCAGTTCTTC.

The chain has TRBV28 and TRBJ2-1, with D possibly TRBD2 on 6 matching bases. V was clipped by 7 bases and J by 4 bases, with 17 bases between them. Germline V gives CDR1 MDHEN, CDR2 SYDVKM. The CDR3 totals 15 residues. This chain's CDR3 is CASTLGGGGYNEQFF. CDR3 coding DNA: TGTGCCAGCACCCTCGGGGGAGGCGGGTACAATGAGCAGTTCTTC.

The chain couples TRBV10-3 to TRBJ2-5; the D gene is possibly TRBD2 (7 bases). With 3 bases removed from V and 2 bases from J, the gap between germline ends came to 13 bases. The CDR3 covers 15 residues. Germline V CDR1 and CDR2: ENHRY, SYGVKD. The CDR3 is CAISDWEGGQETQYF. As DNA, the CDR3 is TGTGCCATCAGTGATTGGGAGGGGGGGCAAGAGACCCAGTACTTC.

This sequence joins TRBV9 and TRBJ2-1; D uncertain. The CDR3 has 9 residues. The V gene's germline CDR1 is SGDLS and CDR2 YYNGEE. With 7 bases removed from V and 10 bases from J, the gap between germline ends came to 6 bases. CDR3 nucleotide sequence: TGTGCCAGCGGGCGGGAGCAGTTCTTC. Translation gives CASGREQFF.

The genes are TRBV6-1 and TRBJ2-1, with 13 bases lining up with TRBD2. The CDR3 consists of 17 residues. The V gene's germline CDR1 is MNHNS and CDR2 SASEGT. J was trimmed by 6 bases and V by 7 bases; bases with no gene match: 12. The chain's CDR3 is CASKIGLAGDPFNEQFF. The CDR3, as DNA: TGTGCCAGCAAAATAGGACTAGCGGGGGATCCTTTCAATGAGCAGTTCTTC.

The chain joins TRBV6-2 or TRBV6-3 to TRBJ2-1, with D maybe TRBD2 (6 bases). CDR1 MNHEY and CDR2 SVGEGT come from the germline V gene. With 7 bases removed from V and 1 base from J, the gap between germline ends came to 14 bases. The CDR3 sequence is 15 residues long. The CDR3 DNA follows: TGTGCCAGCACCAAGGACGGGGGATCCTACAATGAGCAGTTCTTC. Protein product: CASTKDGGSYNEQFF.

The V call is TRBV7-6, the J call TRBJ1-6; D unresolved. Trimming removed 5 bases from V and 2 bases from J, with 10 bases in between. Germline V gene sequence: CDR1 SGHVS, CDR2 FNYEAQ. The length of the CDR3 is 15 residues. CDR3 region: CASSAGRAYNSPLHF. CDR3 DNA: TGTGCCAGCAGCGCCGGGAGGGCCTATAATTCACCCCTCCACTTT.

The chain recombines TRBV20-1 with TRBJ2-1, with TRBD2 as a possible D gene (5 bases). CDR1 and CDR2 from the germline V gene are DFQATT and SNEGSKA (reference sequence). Trimming shortened V by 0 bases and J by 6 bases, and 12 bases separated the two germline ends. The CDR3 extends over 14 amino acids. The CDR3 loop is CSARDQRLSNEQFF. DNA for the CDR3: TGCAGTGCTAGAGATCAGCGGCTGTCCAATGAGCAGTTCTTC.

This clonotype has more than one count but fewer than ten. The chain joins TRBV4-1 to TRBJ2-5; D not resolved. The CDR3 contains 18 residues. Germline CDR1 MGHRA, CDR2 YSYEKL. V was clipped by 4 bases and J by 1 base, with 22 bases between them. The CDR3 is CASSPAGPIVFSQETQYF. The CDR3 region has the DNA TGCGCCAGCAGCCCAGCCGGGCCCATCGTTTTTTCCCAAGAGACCCAGTACTTC.

The J gene is TRBJ2-7, the V gene TRBV5-1; no clear D. V shed 4 bases and J shed 0 bases, with 26 bases lying between them. Germline values: CDR1 SGHRS, CDR2 YFSETQ. The CDR3 loop spans 19 amino acids. DNA for the CDR3: TGCGCCAGCAGCCCCATGAGAGGCCAGGATGGCGACTCCTCCTACGAGCAGTACTTC. Amino acids: CASSPMRGQDGDSSYEQYF.

The chain has TRBV6-2 or TRBV6-3 and TRBJ2-5; D perhaps matches TRBD1 (6 bases). Trimming took 6 bases from V and 2 from J, leaving 25 bases between them. Germline V gene sequence: CDR1 MNHEY, CDR2 SVGEGT. This CDR3 region has 18 residues. CDR3 loop: CASSTASGALGQQETQYF. The CDR3 DNA follows: TGTGCCAGCAGCACCGCAAGCGGAGCCCTTGGACAGCAAGAGACCCAGTACTTC.

The chain couples TRBV6-6 to TRBJ1-1; D gene unclear. Germline V gene sequence: CDR1 MNHNY, CDR2 SVGAGI (reference sequence). This CDR3 is 13 amino acids long. The V end was cut by 2 bases, the J end by 0 bases, with 4 bases between. The CDR3 DNA reads as TGTGCCAGCAGTTACACCATGAACACTGAAGCTTTCTTT. Its protein product is CASSYTMNTEAFF.

This clonotype was detected only a few times. The chain carries TRBV3-1 and TRBJ2-5, with unresolved D. The CDR3 sequence is 14 residues long. In germline, CDR1 is LGHDT, CDR2 YNNKEL (reference sequence). V was cut by 4 bases and J by 2 bases, with 11 bases left in between. CDR3: CASSPLRSQETQYF. Here the CDR3 DNA reads TGTGCCAGCAGCCCCCTGAGGAGTCAAGAGACCCAGTACTTC.

The V and J genes are TRBV29-1 and TRBJ2-1; D not resolved. This CDR3 is 17 amino acids long. Germline V gives CDR1 SQVTM, CDR2 ANQGSEA. V was clipped by 0 bases and J by 5 bases, with 20 bases between them. CDR3 nucleotides: TGCAGCGTTGAAGATCCCCTGGACGTGACTGTAAACAATGAGCAGTTCTTC. Translating it yields CSVEDPLDVTVNNEQFF.